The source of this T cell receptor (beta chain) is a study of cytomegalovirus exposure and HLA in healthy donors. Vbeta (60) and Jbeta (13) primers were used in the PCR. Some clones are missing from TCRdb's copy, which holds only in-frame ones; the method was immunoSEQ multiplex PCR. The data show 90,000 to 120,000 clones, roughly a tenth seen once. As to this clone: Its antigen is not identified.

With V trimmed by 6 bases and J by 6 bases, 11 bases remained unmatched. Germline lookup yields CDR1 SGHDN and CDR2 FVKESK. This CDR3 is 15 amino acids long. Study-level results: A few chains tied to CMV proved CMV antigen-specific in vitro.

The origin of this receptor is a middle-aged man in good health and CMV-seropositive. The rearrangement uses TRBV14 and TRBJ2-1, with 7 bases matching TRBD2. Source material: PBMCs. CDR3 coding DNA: TGTGCCAGCAGTTTTGACAGCGGGATCCTCAATGAGCAGTTCTTC. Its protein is CASSFDSGILNEQFF.